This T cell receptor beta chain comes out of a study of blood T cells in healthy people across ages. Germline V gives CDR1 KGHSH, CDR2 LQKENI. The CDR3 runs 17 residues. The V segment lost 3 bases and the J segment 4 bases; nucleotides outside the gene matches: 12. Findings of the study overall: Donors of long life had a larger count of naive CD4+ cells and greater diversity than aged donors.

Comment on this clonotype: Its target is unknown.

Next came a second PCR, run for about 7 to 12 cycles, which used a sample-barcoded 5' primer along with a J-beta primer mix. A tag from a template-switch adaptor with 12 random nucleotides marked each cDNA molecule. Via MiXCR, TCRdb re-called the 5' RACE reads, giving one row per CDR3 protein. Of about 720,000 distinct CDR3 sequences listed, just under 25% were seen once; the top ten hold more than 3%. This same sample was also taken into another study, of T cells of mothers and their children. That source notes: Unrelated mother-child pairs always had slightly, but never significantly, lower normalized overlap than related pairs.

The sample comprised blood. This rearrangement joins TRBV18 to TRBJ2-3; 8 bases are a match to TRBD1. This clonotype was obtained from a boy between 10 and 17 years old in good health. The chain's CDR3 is CASSPFGQGGLADTQYF. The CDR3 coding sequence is TGTGCCAGCTCACCCTTCGGACAGGGAGGTTTAGCAGATACGCAGTATTTT.